This T cell receptor beta chain stems from a study of cytomegalovirus exposure and HLA in healthy donors. CDR3 length equals 14 residues. The germline V and J ends were trimmed by 0 bases and 2 bases, with 9 bases remaining between them. From germline, CDR1 is SGDLS and CDR2 YYNGEE. Profiled with immunoSEQ multiplex PCR; TCRdb holds only in-frame clones, not every one. Among around 45,000 clones, 80% to 95% were seen once, and the ten largest hold less than 6.5%. This sequence joins TRBV9 and TRBJ2-7; no definite D call. This TCR derives from a man between 18 and 35 years old in good health and CMV-seronegative. The sample was PBMCs. CDR3 sequence reads: CASSVGNTAYEQYF. The CDR3 DNA reads TGTGCCAGCAGCGTAGGGAACACAGCCTACGAGCAGTACTTC.